These T cell receptor beta chains were read from a single sample in a study of blood T cell repertoires in COVID-19. The data were produced by immunoSEQ multiplex PCR, yet TCRdb's version contains in-frame clones alone and is incomplete. This sample has 200,000 or so clones, with 88% found just once. The sequencing input was peripheral blood. Source of these receptors: a man aged 65 to 85 with acute or convalescent COVID-19. Both conserved end residues are trimmed from each CDR3.

CDR3aa: ASSTVVDTEAF
len: 11
j_gene: TRBJ1-1
v_gene: TRBV28

CDR3aa: ASSEAWQNEKLF
len: 12
j_gene: TRBJ1-4
v_gene: TRBV2

CDR3aa: ASSQAHSGGNFNEQF
len: 15
j_gene: TRBJ2-1
v_gene: TRBV3-1/TRBV3-2

CDR3aa: SVENRDRLNEQF
len: 12
j_gene: TRBJ2-1
v_gene: TRBV29-1

CDR3aa: ATSGQGPGVTQY
len: 12
j_gene: TRBJ2-5
v_gene: TRBV24-1

CDR3aa: ASSLGAREETQY
len: 12
j_gene: TRBJ2-5
v_gene: TRBV11-1

CDR3aa: ASSPDTSTDTQY
len: 12
j_gene: TRBJ2-3
v_gene: TRBV18

CDR3aa: ASSRGTGNTGELF
len: 13
j_gene: TRBJ2-2
v_gene: TRBV6-2/TRBV6-3

CDR3aa: ASSIGTGTTYEQY
len: 13
j_gene: TRBJ2-7
v_gene: TRBV19

CDR3aa: ASGHGGPYEQY
len: 11
j_gene: TRBJ2-7
v_gene: TRBV12-5

CDR3aa: ASSLEDKANTGELF
len: 14
j_gene: TRBJ2-2
v_gene: TRBV7-6

CDR3aa: ASSAPRQGANNQPQH
len: 15
j_gene: TRBJ1-5
v_gene: TRBV7-8

CDR3aa: ASSSGTGFVGLQETQY
len: 16
j_gene: TRBJ2-5
v_gene: TRBV5-1

CDR3aa: ASSLTSRSSYEQY
len: 13
j_gene: TRBJ2-7
v_gene: TRBV3-1/TRBV3-2